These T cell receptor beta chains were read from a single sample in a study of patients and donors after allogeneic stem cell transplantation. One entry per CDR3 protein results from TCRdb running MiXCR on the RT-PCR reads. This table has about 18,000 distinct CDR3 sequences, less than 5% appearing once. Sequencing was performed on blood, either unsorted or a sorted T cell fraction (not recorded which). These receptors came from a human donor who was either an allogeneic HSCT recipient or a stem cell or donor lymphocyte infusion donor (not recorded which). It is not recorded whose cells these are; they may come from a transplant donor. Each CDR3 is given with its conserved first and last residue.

CDR3aa: CASSLGALWASEAFF; v_gene: TRBV7-9; len: 15; j_gene: TRBJ1-1
CDR3aa: CAGSTDRWSSQQYF; v_gene: TRBV6-1; len: 14; j_gene: TRBJ2-7
CDR3aa: CASSLRWDEQYF; v_gene: TRBV7-8; len: 12; j_gene: TRBJ2-7
CDR3aa: CASSDRNYEQYF; v_gene: TRBV5-4; len: 12; j_gene: TRBJ2-7
CDR3aa: CASSREWSGRVFGETQYF; v_gene: TRBV19; len: 18; j_gene: TRBJ2-5
CDR3aa: CASSSSSFTGELFF; v_gene: TRBV7-9; len: 14; j_gene: TRBJ2-2
CDR3aa: CASSYYSDYGYTF; v_gene: TRBV6-5; len: 13; j_gene: TRBJ1-2
CDR3aa: CAISDGTGNQPQHF; v_gene: TRBV10-3; len: 14; j_gene: TRBJ1-5
CDR3aa: CASSGYRGPYEQYF; v_gene: TRBV19; len: 14; j_gene: TRBJ2-7
CDR3aa: CASSSGGNIQYF; v_gene: TRBV2; len: 12; j_gene: TRBJ2-4
CDR3aa: CAISESGLENTDTQYF; v_gene: TRBV10-3; len: 16; j_gene: TRBJ2-3